A selection of T cell receptor beta chains follows, all from one sample in a study of radiotherapy plus CTLA-4 blockade in lung cancer. The table came from immunoSEQ multiplex PCR; TCRdb's copy has only in-frame clones and leaves some out. Of 90,000 or so clones in the sample, approximately 83% were seen once. The sequencing used peripheral blood, collected from a patient treated with radiotherapy plus ipilimumab. These receptors were taken from a human donor with non-small cell lung cancer who had a partial response to radiotherapy plus ipilimumab. Both conserved end residues are part of each CDR3. The order of the fields is D gene, clone size, J gene, V gene, CDR3 DNA, CDR3 protein. A D gene is named only where the DNA matches it firmly. A row's size may be missing; if present it is once, few, many or a size class.

>TRBD2|.|TRBJ2-2|TRBV7-2
TGTGCCAGCAGCACCCCTAGCGGGAGGGCCCCGGGAACCGGGGAGCTGTTTTTT
CASSTPSGRAPGTGELFF
>.|few|TRBJ1-2|TRBV5-4
TGTGCCAGCAGCTTGGATCCTACTGGCTACACCTTC
CASSLDPTGYTF
>.|.|TRBJ2-2|TRBV18
TGTGCCAGCTCACCACCAAAAGCGATGGTGAACACCGGGGAGCTGTTTTTT
CASSPPKAMVNTGELFF
>TRBD2|.|TRBJ2-7|TRBV19
TGTGCCAGTAGTATGGGACTAGCGGGAGTCGAGCAGTACTTC
CASSMGLAGVEQYF
>.|.|TRBJ1-1|TRBV29-1
TGCAGCGTTGGAGACCCCGGGACAAAGAACACTGAAGCTTTCTTT
CSVGDPGTKNTEAFF
>.|.|TRBJ1-1|TRBV6-5
TGTGCCAGCATCGCGGGGGGGGGCTATGAAGCTTTCTTT
CASIAGGGYEAFF
>.|.|TRBJ2-5|TRBV6-6
TGTGCCAGCAGTTACTCCCCAGGGGTAGAGACCCAGTACTTC
CASSYSPGVETQYF
>TRBD2|.|TRBJ2-3|TRBV5-1
TGCGCCAGCAGCTTGGTGTCCAGCGGGAGTACTGATACGCAGTATTTT
CASSLVSSGSTDTQYF
>.|.|TRBJ1-2|TRBV4-2
TGTGCCAGCAGCCAAGATTGGGGGACGAACAGGGCCTACTATGGCTACACCTTC
CASSQDWGTNRAYYGYTF
>.|.|TRBJ1-1|TRBV9
TGTGCCAGCAGCGTAGAAGCCAGGGGGAACACTGAAGCTTTCTTT
CASSVEARGNTEAFF
>TRBD2|.|TRBJ2-3|TRBV18
TGTGCCAGCTCACCACCGTTGGGACTAGCGGGCTCCACAGATACGCAGTATTTT
CASSPPLGLAGSTDTQYF
>.|.|TRBJ1-1|TRBV29-1
TGCAGCGTTGAAGCCAGAAGACCCAAGGCCGGCGGCACTGAAGCTTTCTTT
CSVEARRPKAGGTEAFF
>.|.|TRBJ2-5|TRBV7-2
TGTGCCAGCAGCTTAGTGGTGGGCAGTCAAGAGACCCAGTACTTC
CASSLVVGSQETQYF
>.|.|TRBJ1-2|TRBV30
TGTGCCTGGAGCTATACTAACTATGGCTACACCTTC
CAWSYTNYGYTF
>TRBD1|.|TRBJ1-1|TRBV6-5
TGTGCCAGCTCCCTGGCAGGGACAGGAGACACTGAAGCTTTCTTT
CASSLAGTGDTEAFF
>TRBD2|.|TRBJ2-3|TRBV28
TGTGCCAGCACCTCACACGGGACTAGAGGAGATACGCAGTATTTT
CASTSHGTRGDTQYF
>.|.|TRBJ1-2|TRBV2
TGTGCCAGCAGTGAGGGCAACTATGGCTACACCTTC
CASSEGNYGYTF
>.|.|TRBJ2-5|TRBV9
TGTGCCAGCAGCACAGACCCGGGGAGCCAAGAGACCCAGTACTTC
CASSTDPGSQETQYF
>TRBD2|.|TRBJ2-5|TRBV25-1
TGTGCCAGCAGTGAAGGGACTAGCGGTGGAGGGACCCAGTACTTC
CASSEGTSGGGTQYF
>.|once|TRBJ1-4|TRBV28
TGTGCCAGCAGTGAGGGGGGGCCGCCTGAAAAACTGTTTTTT
CASSEGGPPEKLFF
>.|few|TRBJ1-3|TRBV28
TGTGCCAGCAGTTTTCGGGCTGGAAACACCATATATTTT
CASSFRAGNTIYF
>.|.|TRBJ2-2|TRBV7-9
TGTGCCAGCAGCTTAGGCGGCTCGAACACCGGGGAGCTGTTTTTT
CASSLGGSNTGELFF
>TRBD1|.|TRBJ2-7|TRBV9
TGTGCCAGCAGCGACCGGGACAGACGTAGCGAGCAGTACTTC
CASSDRDRRSEQYF
>.|.|TRBJ1-4|TRBV5-6
TGTGCCAGCAGCTTGGCCCCATGGACAGACGATAATGAAAAACTGTTTTTT
CASSLAPWTDDNEKLFF
>.|few|TRBJ1-5|TRBV5-8
TGTGCCAGCCTATACGTCGGCGGAAATAGCAATCAGCCCCAGCATTTT
CASLYVGGNSNQPQHF
>.|.|TRBJ2-2|TRBV7-2
TGTGCCAGCAGTAGAAACCCCACCGGGGAGCTGTTTTTT
CASSRNPTGELFF
>.|.|TRBJ1-5|TRBV7-9
TGTGCCAGCAGCCCTGGCGGGGTTAGGAGCTTCAATCAGCCCCAGCATTTT
CASSPGGVRSFNQPQHF
>.|.|TRBJ2-4|TRBV4-2
TGTGCCAGCAGCCAAGACGGGAGTGAGAAAAACATTCAGTACTTC
CASSQDGSEKNIQYF
>.|.|TRBJ1-2|TRBV5-1
TGCGCCAGCAGCGTAGACAGCTATGGCTACACCTTC
CASSVDSYGYTF
>.|.|TRBJ1-1|TRBV9
TGTGCCAGCAGCGTAGACACCCAGGAGGGGAGGGAGAACACTGAAGCTTTCTTT
CASSVDTQEGRENTEAFF
>TRBD2|.|TRBJ2-3|TRBV7-2
TGTGCCAGCAGCCCTACGCGGGAGAGGGCCACAGATACGCAGTATTTT
CASSPTRERATDTQYF
>.|.|TRBJ2-2|TRBV28
TGTGCCAGCAGTTTACTCGGGGAGCTGTTTTTT
CASSLLGELFF
>.|few|TRBJ1-1|TRBV19
TGTGCCAGTAGCGACACTGAAGCTTTCTTT
CASSDTEAFF
>.|.|TRBJ2-5|TRBV5-1
TGCGCCAGCAGCTTCTCAGGGTCGCAAGAAGAGACCCAGTACTTC
CASSFSGSQEETQYF
>.|.|TRBJ2-7|TRBV6-5
TGTGCCAGCGGGGGGGGACAACTACTGCTCTACGAGCAGTACTTC
CASGGGQLLLYEQYF
>.|once|TRBJ2-7|TRBV28
TGTGCCAGCAGTTTGAGGGTTGGGGGCCGGTCCTACGAGCAGTACTTC
CASSLRVGGRSYEQYF
>.|.|TRBJ1-2|TRBV25-1
TGTGCCAGCAGTGAAGGGGGCGAATGGGGCTATGGCTACACCTTC
CASSEGGEWGYGYTF
>.|few|TRBJ2-2|TRBV14
TGTGCCAGCAGCGTACAGGGAACCGGGGAGCTGTTTTTT
CASSVQGTGELFF
>TRBD1|.|TRBJ1-1|TRBV7-2
TGTGCCAGCAGCTTAGCACAGGGGGTCACTGAAGCTTTCTTT
CASSLAQGVTEAFF
>.|.|TRBJ1-2|TRBV29-1
TGCAGCGCCCCTTGGATAGGGGGAAATTCGGATGGCTACACCTTC
CSAPWIGGNSDGYTF
>TRBD2|.|TRBJ2-2|TRBV27
TGTGCCAGCAGTTTAAGTGCTAGCGGGAGACCCACCGGGGAGCTGTTTTTT
CASSLSASGRPTGELFF
>.|.|TRBJ2-4|TRBV11-2
TGTGCCAGCAGCTTAGGACAGTCAAACATTCAGTACTTC
CASSLGQSNIQYF
>.|.|TRBJ1-1|TRBV28
TGTGCCAGCAGTTTGAGGTCAGAAGCTTTCTTT
CASSLRSEAFF
>TRBD2|.|TRBJ2-3|TRBV7-9
TGTGCCAGCATCAATCAGCGGGAGAGCACAGATACGCAGTATTTT
CASINQRESTDTQYF
>TRBD1|once|TRBJ1-2|TRBV5-5
TGTGCCAGCAGCCAGGTCCCGGGACAGGGCTCCTATGGCTACACCTTC
CASSQVPGQGSYGYTF
>TRBD2|once|TRBJ2-3|TRBV5-1
TGCGCCAGCAGCCAGAATAGCGGGAAAACAGATACGCAGTATTTT
CASSQNSGKTDTQYF
>.|.|TRBJ1-6|TRBV6-5
TGTGCCAGCAGTTACTCTGAACAGGTTAATTCACCCCTCCACTTT
CASSYSEQVNSPLHF
>.|.|TRBJ1-1|TRBV28
TGTGCCAGCAGTTTACGTAGAGGTATGAACACTGAAGCTTTCTTT
CASSLRRGMNTEAFF
>.|.|TRBJ1-2|TRBV27
TGTGCCAGCAGACCAGGACACATCGTTAACTATGGCTACACCTTC
CASRPGHIVNYGYTF